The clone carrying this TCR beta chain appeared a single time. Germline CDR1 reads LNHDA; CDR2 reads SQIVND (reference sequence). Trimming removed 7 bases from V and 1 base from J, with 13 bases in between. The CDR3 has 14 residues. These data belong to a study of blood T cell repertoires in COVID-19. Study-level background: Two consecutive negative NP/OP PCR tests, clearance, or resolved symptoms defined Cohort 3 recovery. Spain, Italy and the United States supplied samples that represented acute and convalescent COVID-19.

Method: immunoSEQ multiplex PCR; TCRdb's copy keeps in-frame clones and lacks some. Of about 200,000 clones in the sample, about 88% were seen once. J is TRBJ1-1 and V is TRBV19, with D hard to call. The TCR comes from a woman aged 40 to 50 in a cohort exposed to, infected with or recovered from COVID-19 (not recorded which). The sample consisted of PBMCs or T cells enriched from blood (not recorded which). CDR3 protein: CASTMGEGNTEAFF. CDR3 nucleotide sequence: TGTGCCAGTACCATGGGCGAGGGGAACACTGAAGCTTTCTTT.